Following are 15 T cell receptor beta chains from one sample sequenced in a study of CD8+ T cells in alopecia areata. Extracted RNA was reverse transcribed into cDNA, the sequencing template. Profiled with immunoSEQ multiplex PCR; TCRdb holds only in-frame clones, not every one. The table includes a few hundred thousand clones, roughly 56% detected once. The sample was CD8+ T cells sorted from blood. The receptors were sampled from a human donor in good health.

This rearrangement joins TRBV5-6 to TRBJ1-2; the match to TRBD1 covers 8 bases. CDR1 is SGHDT, CDR2 YYEEEE, per germline. This CDR3 comprises 13 residues. The junction had 3 bases not matched to a gene; V was cut back by 4 bases and J by 4 bases. CDR3 in amino acids: CASSPGTGYGYTF. CDR3 DNA sequence: TGTGCCAGCAGCCCTGGGACAGGCTATGGCTACACCTTC.

This clone was seen only a few times. The chain is built from TRBV7-6 and TRBJ2-7; D is ambiguous. Between the trimmed V and J ends, which lost 5 bases and 9 bases, there was a span of 17 bases. Germline loops: CDR1 SGHVS, CDR2 FNYEAQ. CDR3 length equals 13 residues. CDR3 in amino acids: CASSRSSGEVQYF. The CDR3 region has the DNA TGTGCCAGCAGCCGCTCGAGTGGGGAAGTGCAGTACTTC.

The chain couples TRBV29-1 to TRBJ1-1, with D unclear. The V and J ends lost 4 bases and 1 base respectively, with 13 bases between them. Germline V gene lookup returns CDR1 SQVTM and CDR2 ANQGSEA. The CDR3 spans 14 residues. The CDR3 sequence: CSVVLGNRNTEAFF. The CDR3 nucleotides read TGCAGCGTTGTACTTGGGAATCGGAACACTGAAGCTTTCTTT.

CDR3 sequence (DNA): TGCAGCGTTGAGGGGGTTGCCATGAACACTGAAGCTTTCTTT. This gives the protein CSVEGVAMNTEAFF. The chain links TRBV29-1 to TRBJ1-1; tentative D call: TRBD1 (5 bases). Trimming took 3 bases from V and 0 from J, leaving 11 bases between them. This CDR3 contains 14 residues. Germline CDR1 and CDR2: SQVTM and ANQGSEA. Complete variable domain (other parts from reference TRBV29-1 and TRBJ1-1): SAVISQKPSRDICQRGTSLTIQCQVDSQVTMMFWYRQQPGQSLTLIATANQGSEATYESGFVIDKFPISRPNLTFSTLTVSNMSPEDSSIYLCSVEGVAMNTEAFFGQGTRLTVV.

V and J are TRBV30 and TRBJ2-7, with TRBD2 identical over 11 bases. The CDR3 length is 15 residues. Germline loops: CDR1 GTSNPN, CDR2 SVGIG (reference sequence). Germline trimming cut 0 bases from V and 3 bases from J; bases unmatched to any gene: 4. The CDR3 loop is CAWSVGGTSGYEQYF. CDR3 nucleotides: TGTGCCTGGAGTGTAGGGGGGACTAGCGGCTACGAGCAGTACTTC.

The chain employs TRBV30 and TRBJ1-5; tentatively, D is TRBD1 (6 bases). Germline CDR1 and CDR2: GTSNPN and SVGIG (reference sequence). Deletions cut 3 bases from V and 4 bases from J, with 13 bases between. The CDR3 is 14 residues long. The CDR3 sequence is CAWSLVQGNQPQHF. The CDR3 DNA reads TGTGCCTGGAGCTTGGTCCAGGGGAATCAGCCCCAGCATTTT.

The chain combines TRBV5-1 with TRBJ2-3; 11 nucleotides match TRBD1. Germline V gene data show CDR1 as SGHRS and CDR2 as YFSETQ. The V segment lost 3 bases and the J segment 6 bases; nucleotides outside the gene matches: 6. This CDR3 has 15 residues. This CDR3 is CASSSPGQGEDTQYF. CDR3 DNA sequence: TGCGCCAGCAGCTCTCCGGGACAGGGGGAGGATACGCAGTATTTT. Complete variable domain (other parts from reference TRBV5-1 and TRBJ2-3): KAGVTQTPRYLIKTRGQQVTLSCSPISGHRSVSWYQQTPGQGLQFLFEYFSETQRNKGNFPGRFSGRQFSNSRSEMNVSTLELGDSALYLCASSSPGQGEDTQYFGPGTRLTVL.

The J gene is TRBJ1-2, the V gene TRBV6-5, with TRBD1 identical over 9 bases. The V gene's germline CDR1 is MNHEY and CDR2 SVGAGI. V shed 0 bases, J shed 5 bases, and the junction held 4 bases outside the gene matches. The CDR3 loop spans 15 amino acids. The CDR3 here is CASSYSRDRAYGYTF. Here the CDR3 DNA reads TGTGCCAGCAGTTACTCCCGGGACAGGGCGTATGGCTACACCTTC.

In this sample, this clone turned up once. The chain recombines TRBV5-1 with TRBJ2-1; D possibly corresponds to TRBD2 (6 bases). The germline V and J ends were trimmed by 5 bases and 9 bases, with 21 bases remaining between them. This CDR3 has 15 residues. Germline V gives CDR1 SGHRS, CDR2 YFSETQ. The CDR3 nucleotides are TGCGCCAGCAGTCCCGGAGGGACCGGTGAAAGTGAGCAGTTCTTC. Residues: CASSPGGTGESEQFF.

This rearrangement joins TRBV30 to TRBJ1-5; no firm D call. The germline V and J ends were trimmed by 3 bases and 0 bases, with 6 bases remaining between them. The CDR3 totals 13 residues. Looked up from germline, CDR1 is GTSNPN and CDR2 is SVGIG (reference sequence). CDR3 residues: CAWSPPSNQPQHF. The CDR3, as DNA: TGTGCCTGGAGCCCCCCTAGCAATCAGCCCCAGCATTTT.

This clone was counted between two and nine times. The chain uses TRBV29-1 and TRBJ2-7, with D possibly matching TRBD2 (5 bases). The CDR3 contains 15 residues. The V and J ends lost 1 base and 3 bases respectively, with 16 bases between them. CDR1 and CDR2 (germline): SQVTM, ANQGSEA. The CDR3, as DNA: TGCAGCGTTGAAGCCCTGACGACGGCGGGCTACGAGCAGTACTTC. Translating it yields CSVEALTTAGYEQYF.

This clone was seen once. This CDR3 reads CASSHSRENNSPLHF. The CDR3 DNA is TGTGCCAGCAGCCACTCCAGGGAAAATAATTCACCCCTCCACTTT. The J gene is TRBJ1-6, the V gene TRBV7-9, with D maybe TRBD1 (5 bases). V lost 5 bases to trimming and J lost 5 bases, with 13 bases between them. The CDR3 covers 15 residues. Per germline, CDR1 SEHNR and CDR2 FQNEAQ (reference sequence).

This rearrangement joins TRBV29-1 to TRBJ2-5, with D possibly being TRBD1 (5 bases). Per the germline V gene, CDR1 is SQVTM and CDR2 is ANQGSEA. The CDR3 has 12 residues. V was cut by 7 bases and J by 4 bases, with 13 bases left in between. The CDR3 nucleotides are TGCAGCGCCCGGACAATTTTAGAGACCCAGTACTTC. Its protein product is CSARTILETQYF.

The chain is built from TRBV27 and TRBJ1-1, with 9 bases aligning to TRBD1. Trimming removed 5 bases from V and 5 bases from J; junction bases left unmatched: 6. The CDR3 spans 14 residues. Germline-derived CDR1 and CDR2 are MNHEY and SMNVEV (reference sequence). The CDR3 coding sequence is TGTGCCAGCAGTCAACAGGGGGCAAGGACTGAAGCTTTCTTT. This encodes CASSQQGARTEAFF.

The V call is TRBV7-9, the J call TRBJ2-7, with D maybe TRBD1 (6 bases). Trimming removed 4 bases at V and 1 base at J, with 14 bases between. This CDR3 spans 15 amino acids. Germline CDR1 is SEHNR and CDR2 is FQNEAQ (reference sequence). CDR3 in amino acids: CASSSLKGTSYEQYF. The DNA for the CDR3 is TGTGCCAGCAGCTCCTTGAAAGGGACATCCTACGAGCAGTACTTC.